The source of this T cell receptor (beta chain) is a study of T cells after yellow fever vaccination. Broader study findings: Abundant clonotypes from the bulk population could contaminate FACS-sorted repertoires. Boosting was followed by the reappearance of most primary-vaccination clones (around 95% CD4, under 90% CD8).

Concerning this clonotype itself: Its target is not known.

There are 14 residues in the CDR3. Germline trimming cut 1 base from V and 5 bases from J; bases unmatched to any gene: 5. Germline V CDR1 and CDR2: SGHNT, YYREEE (reference sequence). Using its own MiXCR run on the 5' RACE reads, TCRdb lists one record per CDR3 protein. The sample comprises under 300,000 distinct CDR3 sequences, less than 8.5% of which are singletons, and approximately 0.85% rests with the top ten. The J gene is TRBJ2-5, the V gene TRBV5-4; 7 positions match TRBD1. Sequenced material: CD4+ T cells sorted from PBMCs, taken 15 days after the yellow fever booster vaccination. The clonotype originates from a man between 25 and 39 years old who received the YFV17D yellow fever vaccine. CDR3 loop: CASSLTGVEETQYF. Here the CDR3 DNA reads TGTGCCAGCAGCTTGACAGGGGTGGAGGAGACCCAGTACTTC.